This T cell receptor (beta chain) was identified in a study of blood T cell repertoires in COVID-19. In the study overall: Acute-phase and convalescent COVID-19 samples originated in the United States, Italy and Spain. In each case, the material was cDNA or gDNA derived from T cells, B-cell-depleted T cells, or PBMCs.

The data were produced by immunoSEQ multiplex PCR, yet TCRdb's version contains in-frame clones alone and is incomplete. The repertoire has a few hundred thousand clones, around 88% of them found once; the top ten carry about 7.1%. The germline V gene has CDR1 KGHDR and CDR2 SFDVKD. The ends lost 3 bases at V and 5 bases at J; junction bases unmatched: 13. The length of the CDR3 is 17 residues. The specimen sequenced was peripheral blood. This clonotype was obtained from an older woman with COVID-19, enrolled during active disease. The chain combines TRBV24-1 with TRBJ2-5, with 8 bases lining up with TRBD1. This CDR3 reads CATSDNPTQGGLETQYF. CDR3 DNA sequence: TGTGCCACCAGTGATAACCCAACACAGGGGGGACTGGAGACCCAGTACTTC.